Presented here are 11 T cell receptor beta chains from one specimen sequenced in a study of blood T cell repertoires in COVID-19. The protocol was immunoSEQ multiplex PCR, while the TCRdb copy is restricted to in-frame clones and leaves out a portion. The sample consists of 150,000 to 200,000 clones, over 75% of them appearing once. Sequencing was carried out using peripheral blood. The receptors here all came from a man in his 60s with active or convalescent COVID-19.

The J gene is TRBJ2-2, the V gene TRBV28; the match to TRBD2 covers 9 bases. The junction had 6 bases not matched to a gene; V was cut back by 7 bases and J by 0 bases. The germline gives CDR1 MDHEN, CDR2 SYDVKM. The CDR3 covers 16 residues. Written as DNA, the CDR3 is TGTGCCAGCATCTTAGCGGGAGTCACGAACACCGGGGAGCTGTTTTTT. Translated: CASILAGVTNTGELFF.

CDR3 region: CASSVKGAVTGELFF. The CDR3 DNA sequence: TGTGCCAGCAGCGTAAAGGGGGCGGTCACCGGGGAGCTGTTTTTT. This rearrangement joins TRBV9 to TRBJ2-2; 7 bases map to TRBD1. This CDR3 spans 15 amino acids. CDR1 is SGDLS and CDR2 is YYNGEE in the germline V gene. J gave up 4 bases and V 1 base, and 4 bases lay outside the gene matches.

The chain employs TRBV12-3 or TRBV12-4 and TRBJ2-2; D ambiguous. The V gene lost 3 bases and the J gene lost 6 bases, with 5 bases spanning the gap. The CDR3 is 12 amino acids. The CDR3 is CASSFEAGELFF. The CDR3 DNA follows: TGTGCCAGCAGTTTCGAGGCCGGGGAGCTGTTTTTT.

This clone was seen only once. V and J are TRBV5-4 and TRBJ1-1; 8 nucleotides align to TRBD1. The V and J ends lost 4 bases and 5 bases, in that order; junction bases with no gene match: 7. This CDR3 has 14 amino acids. Germline CDR1 and CDR2: SGHNT and YYREEE (reference sequence). Here the CDR3 reads CASSPRTGRTEAFF. Here the CDR3 DNA reads TGTGCCAGCAGCCCCCGGACAGGGCGGACTGAAGCTTTCTTT.

This clone was recorded only once. The rearrangement links TRBV5-6 to TRBJ1-1, with D perhaps TRBD1 (5 bases). Germline-derived CDR1 and CDR2 are SGHDT and YYEEEE. CDR3 size: 14 residues. V was trimmed by 2 bases and J by 6 bases, leaving 14 bases between them. The CDR3 loop is CASSLQGVFAEAFF. CDR3 sequence (DNA): TGTGCCAGCAGCTTACAAGGGGTTTTCGCTGAAGCTTTCTTT.

In this sample, this clone turned up once. The V call is TRBV7-8, the J call TRBJ1-2; D uncertain. The CDR3 is made up of 14 amino acids. Per the germline V gene, CDR1 is SGHVS and CDR2 is FQNEAQ. V lost 3 bases to trimming and J lost 0 bases, with 8 bases between them. This CDR3 reads CASSLVESNYGYTF. Here the CDR3 DNA reads TGTGCCAGCAGCTTGGTAGAGTCTAACTATGGCTACACCTTC.

The gene calls are TRBV6-5 and TRBJ1-4; a possible D gene is TRBD1 (5 bases). The ends were cut back, 7 bases at V and 0 bases at J, with 9 bases in the middle. The CDR3 has 14 residues. Germline V gives CDR1 MNHEY, CDR2 SVGAGI. CDR3 sequence (DNA): TGTGCCAGCAACCCGACAGCAACTAATGAAAAACTGTTTTTT. As protein: CASNPTATNEKLFF.

This clone was recorded once. The chain has TRBV24-1 and TRBJ2-3; 7 bases are shared with TRBD2. Germline assignment: CDR1 KGHDR and CDR2 SFDVKD. The junction had 11 bases not matched to a gene; V was cut back by 3 bases and J by 3 bases. The CDR3 is 17 residues long. In nucleotides, the CDR3 is TGTGCCACCAGTGATACCCGCGGGGGAGGGCCTACAGATACGCAGTATTTT. This gives the protein CATSDTRGGGPTDTQYF.

The V call is TRBV10-3, the J call TRBJ2-1; 9 bases match TRBD2. The CDR3 runs to 17 residues. The V segment lost 0 bases and the J segment 7 bases; nucleotides outside the gene matches: 10. The germline gives CDR1 ENHRY, CDR2 SYGVKD. DNA of the CDR3: TGTGCCATCAGTGAGTCGACCTCGCGGGGGGGCCCGAATGAGCAGTTCTTC. Its translation: CAISESTSRGGPNEQFF.

This sequence joins TRBV29-1 and TRBJ2-5; D is unclear. Trimming took 5 bases from V and 5 from J, leaving 6 bases between them. The CDR3 contains 10 residues. The V gene's germline CDR1 is SQVTM and CDR2 ANQGSEA. The CDR3 DNA sequence: TGCAGCGTTTTCTCGGAGACCCAGTACTTC. Its protein product is CSVFSETQYF.

This clone was recorded once. The chain couples TRBV7-2 to TRBJ1-6, with D uncertain. V shed 6 bases and J shed 5 bases, with 14 bases lying between them. This CDR3 is 15 amino acids long. The germline gives CDR1 SGHTA, CDR2 FQGNSA. The CDR3 here is CASRRGSANNSPLHF. The DNA for the CDR3 is TGTGCCAGCAGACGAGGGTCGGCTAATAATTCACCCCTCCACTTT.